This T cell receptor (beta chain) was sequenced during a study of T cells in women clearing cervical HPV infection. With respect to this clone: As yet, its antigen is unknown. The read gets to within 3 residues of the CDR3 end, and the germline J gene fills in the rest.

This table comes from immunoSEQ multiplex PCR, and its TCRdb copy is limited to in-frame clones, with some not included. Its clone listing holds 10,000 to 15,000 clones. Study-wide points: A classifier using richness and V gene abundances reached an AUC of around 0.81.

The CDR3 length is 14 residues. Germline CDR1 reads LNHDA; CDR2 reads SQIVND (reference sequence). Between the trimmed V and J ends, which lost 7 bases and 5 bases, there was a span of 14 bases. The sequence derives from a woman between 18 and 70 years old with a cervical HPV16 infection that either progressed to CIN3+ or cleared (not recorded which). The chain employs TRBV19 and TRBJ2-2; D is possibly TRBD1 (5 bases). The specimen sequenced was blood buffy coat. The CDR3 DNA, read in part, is TGTGCCAGTAAACCGCAGGGAAGTACCGGGGAG. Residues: CASKPQGSTGE. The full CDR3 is CASKPQGSTGELFF. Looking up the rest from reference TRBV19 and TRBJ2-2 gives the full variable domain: DGGITQSPKYLFRKEGQNVTLSCEQNLNHDAMYWYRQDPGQGLRLIYYSQIVNDFQKGDIAEGYSVSREKKESFPLTVTSAQKNPTAFYLCASKPQGSTGELFFGEGSRLTVL.